This record looks at one T cell receptor beta chain sequence and its context. A read error is possible here, since a much larger clone lies one base away. The sorted-subset replicate PCRs were given about 210 ng DNA, which is 30,000 to 35,000 T cell genomes. Sequencing used immunoSEQ multiplex PCR; TCRdb keeps in-frame clones, though not all of them. The table shows around 120,000 clones, with 67% occurring only once. The CDR3 is made up of 13 amino acids. Germline-derived CDR1 and CDR2 are MNHEY and SMNVEV (reference sequence). The donors, healthy adults who were HIV-negative, had experienced no recent acute infections or vaccinations. This sample was taken from a study of shared clonotypes between healthy human individuals.

The sequence was obtained from a woman aged 25 to 45 in good health. V and J are TRBV27 and TRBJ1-1, with D uncertain. Input material: memory CD8+ T cells sorted from blood. The subset was: CD45RO+ cells pooled with CCR7-negative TemRA cells. The CDR3 protein is CASQMGIVTKAFF. The CDR3 nucleotides are TGTGCCAGCCAAATGGGGATTGTCACTAAAGCTTTCTTT.